Following are 32 T cell receptor beta chains from one sample sequenced in a study of T cell responses to AZD1222 COVID-19 vaccine. Libraries were prepared by immunoSEQ multiplex PCR; TCRdb keeps only in-frame clonotypes and omits some of them. The table includes 90,000 to 100,000 clones, 85% to 90% detected once. Material: peripheral blood, obtained 28 days after the second AZD1222 dose. These receptors all come from an adult who received the AZD1222 COVID-19 vaccine.

V usage is TRBV9 and J usage is TRBJ1-2; unclear D gene. This CDR3 region has 11 residues. Per the germline V gene, CDR1 is SGDLS and CDR2 is YYNGEE. V shed 8 bases and J shed 3 bases, with 8 bases lying between them. The CDR3 DNA reads TGTGCCAGTCGTAGGGACTATGGCTACACCTTC. Its translation: CASRRDYGYTF.

This clone was counted once. V usage is TRBV4-1 and J usage is TRBJ2-3; 7 bases are a match to TRBD1. V was pared by 2 bases and J by 0 bases, with 2 bases of the junction left unmatched. Per the germline V gene, CDR1 is MGHRA and CDR2 is YSYEKL. The length of the CDR3 is 15 residues. The CDR3 DNA reads as TGCGCCAGCAGCCAATGGGACAGTAGCACAGATACGCAGTATTTT. Amino acid sequence: CASSQWDSSTDTQYF.

The chain links TRBV6-5 to TRBJ2-5; 7 bases line up with TRBD1. The V and J ends lost 5 bases and 9 bases, in that order; junction bases with no gene match: 12. Germline-derived CDR1 and CDR2 are MNHEY and SVGAGI. There are 14 residues in the CDR3. For the CDR3, the DNA is TGTGCCAGCAGTCCGGACAGGCAGGGTGCGGCCCAGTACTTC. It codes for CASSPDRQGAAQYF.

V gene TRBV6-2 or TRBV6-3 combines with J gene TRBJ2-3; 10 bases match TRBD2. V was clipped by 2 bases and J by 1 base; unmatched bases: 3. From germline, CDR1 is MNHEY and CDR2 SVGEGT. The CDR3 loop spans 16 amino acids. The DNA for the CDR3 is TGTGCCAGCAGTTACGCTAGCGGGAGAGGCACAGATACGCAGTATTTT. Residues: CASSYASGRGTDTQYF.

The rearrangement links TRBV9 to TRBJ2-3; D ambiguous. This CDR3 is 14 amino acids long. The ends were cut back, 2 bases at V and 5 bases at J, with 12 bases in the middle. Germline V lookup: CDR1 SGDLS, CDR2 YYNGEE. CDR3: CASSVYSTRDTQYF. CDR3 nucleotides: TGTGCCAGCAGCGTCTACAGTACCCGAGATACGCAGTATTTT.

The rearrangement joins TRBV4-1 to TRBJ1-5; D is uncertain. Trimming removed 3 bases from V and 3 bases from J, with 12 bases in between. The CDR3 sequence is 15 residues long. Per the germline V gene, CDR1 is MGHRA and CDR2 is YSYEKL. The CDR3 here is CASSQGRTDNQPQHF. DNA of the CDR3: TGCGCCAGCAGCCAGGGTAGAACAGACAATCAGCCCCAGCATTTT.

The chain has TRBV11-2 and TRBJ2-7; D unresolved. Trimming shortened V by 4 bases and J by 2 bases, and 18 bases separated the two germline ends. The germline CDR1 and CDR2 sequences are SGHAT and FQNNGV. This CDR3 is built from 16 residues. The CDR3 is CASSSIARRNTYEQYF. The CDR3, as DNA: TGTGCCAGCAGCTCAATCGCCAGGAGAAATACCTACGAGCAGTACTTC.

The gene calls are TRBV5-8 and TRBJ1-5; D ambiguous. V lost 4 bases and J lost 4, with 15 bases in between. The CDR3 length is 15 residues. CDR1 is SGHTS, CDR2 YDEGEE, per germline. The CDR3 is CASSGGSRINQPQHF. As DNA, the CDR3 is TGTGCCAGCAGCGGAGGGTCCCGAATTAATCAGCCCCAGCATTTT.

The chain uses TRBV5-1 and TRBJ2-1; 10 nucleotides line up with TRBD2. With 0 bases clipped from V and 10 bases from J, the junction kept 10 bases outside the gene matches. CDR1 and CDR2 (germline): SGHRS, YFSETQ. The CDR3 is 16 residues long. The CDR3 coding sequence is TGCGCCAGCAGCTTGGTACTAGCGGGGCAACCACTGGAGCAGTTCTTC. It is translated as CASSLVLAGQPLEQFF.

This rearrangement joins TRBV30 to TRBJ2-7; 13 nucleotides match TRBD2. Germline V gene data show CDR1 as GTSNPN and CDR2 as SVGIG (reference sequence). The junction had 1 base not matched to a gene; V was cut back by 3 bases and J by 2 bases. The CDR3 is 14 amino acids. CDR3 region: CAWRLAGGPYEQYF. DNA for the CDR3: TGTGCCTGGAGACTAGCGGGAGGGCCCTACGAGCAGTACTTC.

This clone was observed a handful of times. This chain joins TRBV28 and TRBJ1-1, with 10 bases that match TRBD1. V lost 3 bases, J lost 4 bases, and 8 bases stayed unmatched. CDR1 and CDR2 (germline): MDHEN, SYDVKM. The CDR3 is 16 amino acids. CDR3 nucleotide sequence: TGTGCCAGCAGTTTCTGGACAGGGGGAAGGGGCACTGAAGCTTTCTTT. Protein: CASSFWTGGRGTEAFF.

V is TRBV4-2 and J is TRBJ2-1; D remains unclear. This CDR3 has 15 residues. Germline CDR1 LGHNA, CDR2 YNFKEQ. The V and J ends lost 0 bases and 2 bases respectively, with 8 bases between them. CDR3 residues: CASSQEGYAYNEQFF. CDR3 DNA sequence: TGTGCCAGCAGCCAAGAAGGGTACGCCTACAATGAGCAGTTCTTC.

The rearrangement joins TRBV11-2 to TRBJ2-3, with 11 nucleotides matching TRBD2. Germline CDR1 and CDR2: SGHAT and FQNNGV. The V gene end was trimmed by 3 bases and the J gene end by 2 bases; junction bases not matched to a gene: 4. CDR3 length: 16 amino acids. This CDR3 reads CASSFPTSGDTDTQYF. The CDR3, as DNA: TGTGCCAGCAGCTTCCCGACTAGCGGGGACACAGATACGCAGTATTTT.

The J gene is TRBJ1-4, the V gene TRBV27; the D gene is possibly TRBD1 (5 bases). Trimming removed 6 bases from V and 7 bases from J, with 15 bases in between. The germline gives CDR1 MNHEY, CDR2 SMNVEV (reference sequence). This CDR3 is 14 amino acids long. The CDR3 DNA sequence: TGTGCCAGCAGCACGAGGGGAGGCGGTGAAAAACTGTTTTTT. Encoded protein: CASSTRGGGEKLFF. The variable domain in full, with the rest retrieved from reference TRBV27 and TRBJ1-4, is EAQVTQNPRYLITVTGKKLTVTCSQNMNHEYMSWYRQDPGLGLRQIYYSMNVEVTDKGDVPEGYKVSRKEKRNFPLILESPSPNQTSLYFCASSTRGGGEKLFFGSGTQLSVL.

The chain couples TRBV7-2 to TRBJ1-2, with a weak D call TRBD1 (5 bases). V lost 5 bases and J 8 bases, leaving 18 bases between the germline ends. Germline V gene lookup returns CDR1 SGHTA and CDR2 FQGNSA. The CDR3 is 14 amino acids. The CDR3, as DNA: TGTGCCAGCAGCCCAGGGAGGAATTCGGGCGGCTACACCTTC. Its protein product is CASSPGRNSGGYTF.

This chain links TRBV9 with TRBJ2-3; D call uncertain. The germline CDR1 and CDR2 sequences are SGDLS and YYNGEE. Trimming left V 2 bases short and J 6 bases short, with 10 bases between. The CDR3 sequence is 13 residues long. The CDR3, as DNA: TGTGCCAGCAGCGTCACCCAGCTGGATACGCAGTATTTT. It specifies CASSVTQLDTQYF.

The chain links TRBV2 to TRBJ1-3, with D uncertain. This CDR3 contains 15 residues. V shed 3 bases and J shed 0 bases, with 9 bases lying between them. From germline, CDR1 is SNHLY and CDR2 FYNNEI. CDR3 nucleotides: TGTGCCAGCAGTGAGGGAAGAAGCTCTGGAAACACCATATATTTT. Translating gives CASSEGRSSGNTIYF.

The gene calls are TRBV6-5 and TRBJ1-1; D is perhaps TRBD1 (5 bases). CDR3 length equals 13 residues. Trimming took 7 bases from V and 4 from J, leaving 13 bases between them. Germline CDR1 is MNHEY and CDR2 is SVGAGI. In DNA, the CDR3 is TGTGCCAGCAAGAGTGTGGGGGGCACTGAAGCTTTCTTT. The encoded protein is CASKSVGGTEAFF.

This chain connects TRBV28 to TRBJ1-2, with 8 bases identical to TRBD1. Germline CDR1 reads MDHEN; CDR2 reads SYDVKM. V was pared by 5 bases and J by 6 bases, with 8 bases of the junction left unmatched. This CDR3 has 14 residues. Here the CDR3 DNA reads TGTGCCAGCAGTCGCTCAGGGGGCGCCGATGGCTACACCTTC. This codes for CASSRSGGADGYTF.

The chain combines TRBV4-2 with TRBJ2-7; D uncertain. The CDR3 totals 12 residues. The germline V gene has CDR1 LGHNA and CDR2 YNFKEQ. Trimming left V 0 bases short and J 3 bases short, with 3 bases between. This CDR3 reads CASSQENYEQYF. DNA for the CDR3: TGTGCCAGCAGCCAAGAAAACTACGAGCAGTACTTC.

The chain is built from TRBV6-5 and TRBJ1-1; D gene unclear. This CDR3 spans 14 amino acids. Looked up from germline, CDR1 is MNHEY and CDR2 is SVGAGI. Trimming took off 8 bases at V and 5 bases at J, with 18 bases between the two ends. CDR3 coding DNA: TGTGCCAGCCCGGCCCCGGGAAGAGGGACTGAAGCTTTCTTT. Residues: CASPAPGRGTEAFF.

The chain recombines TRBV3-1 (or the pseudogene TRBV3-2) with TRBJ2-2; D ambiguous. The V gene lost 1 base and the J gene lost 4 bases, with 10 bases spanning the gap. The germline V gene has CDR1 LGHDT and CDR2 YNNKEL (reference sequence). There are 15 residues in the CDR3. CDR3 DNA sequence: TGTGCCAGCAGCCAAGGAGTCGGGCGCACCGGGGAGCTGTTTTTT. Translating it yields CASSQGVGRTGELFF.

V and J are TRBV29-1 and TRBJ2-6; D not certain. The ends were cut back, 3 bases at V and 5 bases at J, with 11 bases in the middle. The CDR3 extends over 14 amino acids. From germline, CDR1 is SQVTM and CDR2 ANQGSEA. CDR3 bases: TGCAGCGTTGAGGTCGGGCATCGGGCCAACGTCCTGACTTTC. Translation gives CSVEVGHRANVLTF.

V and J are TRBV5-1 and TRBJ2-7, with TRBD1 as a possible D gene (7 bases). CDR1 and CDR2 (germline): SGHRS, YFSETQ. The V gene lost 2 bases and the J gene lost 0 bases, with 9 bases spanning the gap. CDR3 length: 14 residues. CDR3 amino acids: CASSFQGGSYEQYF. CDR3 DNA: TGCGCCAGCAGCTTCCAGGGGGGCTCCTACGAGCAGTACTTC.

The chain employs TRBV29-1 and TRBJ2-3; D is possibly TRBD2 (6 bases). Per germline, CDR1 SQVTM and CDR2 ANQGSEA. The CDR3 contains 13 residues. Trimming took 4 bases from V and 6 from J, leaving 14 bases between them. CDR3 region: CSVGGGNDDTQYF. CDR3 bases: TGCAGCGTTGGAGGCGGGAATGATGATACGCAGTATTTT.

The rearrangement uses TRBV13 and TRBJ2-1, with 7 bases matching TRBD2. The germline CDR1 and CDR2 sequences are PRHDT and FYEKMQ (reference sequence). V was pared by 2 bases and J by 12 bases, with 13 bases of the junction left unmatched. The CDR3 extends over 15 amino acids. The CDR3 loop is CASSLMTGTIPRQFF. CDR3 in DNA: TGTGCCAGCAGCTTAATGACCGGGACTATACCACGGCAGTTCTTC.

This chain connects TRBV28 to TRBJ2-7; the D call may be TRBD1 or TRBD2 (5 bases each). Trimming pared 10 bases from V and 5 bases from J, leaving 27 bases between. CDR3 length equals 16 residues. Per the germline V gene, CDR1 is MDHEN and CDR2 is SYDVKM. The CDR3 DNA reads as TGTGCCACCAAGTTGGCCGGGGCTTTGCTAAGTCACGAGCAGTACTTC. Translating it yields CATKLAGALLSHEQYF.

The genes are TRBV19 and TRBJ2-7, with 10 positions matching TRBD1. The germline CDR1 and CDR2 sequences are LNHDA and SQIVND (reference sequence). The V segment lost 4 bases and the J segment 6 bases; nucleotides outside the gene matches: 3. The CDR3 extends over 13 amino acids. CDR3 amino acids: CASSTRTGGEQYF. The CDR3 DNA sequence: TGTGCCAGTAGTACACGGACAGGGGGCGAGCAGTACTTC.

The chain carries TRBV27 and TRBJ2-7; D possibly corresponds to TRBD2 (7 bases). Trimming shortened V by 1 base and J by 1 base, and 17 bases separated the two germline ends. Per the germline V gene, CDR1 is MNHEY and CDR2 is SMNVEV (reference sequence). The CDR3 is made up of 17 amino acids. CDR3 loop: CASSLWSGGGGSYEQYF. In DNA form, the CDR3 reads TGTGCCAGCAGTTTATGGTCAGGAGGGGGGGGGTCCTACGAGCAGTACTTC.

The chain combines TRBV7-9 with TRBJ2-1; 8 nucleotides match TRBD2. The CDR3 sequence is 15 residues long. With V trimmed by 1 base and J by 16 bases, 15 bases remained unmatched. Germline V gene data show CDR1 as SEHNR and CDR2 as FQNEAQ (reference sequence). CDR3 region: CASSLGTAGESPYFF. DNA for the CDR3: TGTGCCAGCAGCTTAGGGACAGCGGGAGAATCTCCTTACTTCTTC.

The chain links TRBV7-8 to TRBJ2-1, with TRBD2 identical over 10 bases. V was pared by 1 base and J by 8 bases, with 5 bases of the junction left unmatched. The CDR3 is 15 amino acids. Per germline, CDR1 SGHVS and CDR2 FQNEAQ. In nucleotides, the CDR3 is TGTGCCAGCAGCTTAGTGCTAGCGGGAGTTGATGAGCAGTTCTTC. Encoded protein: CASSLVLAGVDEQFF.

This clone was observed a few times. The chain uses TRBV3-1 (or the pseudogene TRBV3-2) and TRBJ2-2; no reliable D call. The V gene lost 0 bases and the J gene lost 1 base, with 9 bases spanning the gap. The CDR3 consists of 16 residues. Germline loops: CDR1 LGHDT, CDR2 YNNKEL (reference sequence). The CDR3: CASSQDRGENTGELFF. The CDR3 DNA reads as TGTGCCAGCAGCCAAGACCGCGGAGAGAACACCGGGGAGCTGTTTTTT.